Below are 25 T cell receptor beta chains sequenced from a single sample in a study of blood T cell repertoires in COVID-19. Measured with immunoSEQ multiplex PCR; TCRdb has only the in-frame clones, and not every one. The profile shows under 85,000 clones, roughly 80% of them singletons. Material for sequencing was peripheral blood. The source is a man aged 30 to 45 with COVID-19, enrolled during active disease.

The DNA of the CDR3 is TGTGCCAGTAAGAGACAGGGGAGGTCCACAGATACGCAGTATTTT. Its translation is CASKRQGRSTDTQYF. The chain uses TRBV19 and TRBJ2-3; 8 nucleotides agree with TRBD1. The junction had 8 bases not matched to a gene; V was cut back by 7 bases and J by 2 bases. The CDR3 covers 15 residues. Germline V lookup: CDR1 LNHDA, CDR2 SQIVND (reference sequence).

CDR3 sequence (DNA): TGTGCCAGCAGCTCTGTCCGAGCGGATACGCAGTATTTT. Translated, it gives CASSSVRADTQYF. V and J are TRBV7-8 and TRBJ2-3, with D unresolved. This CDR3 has 13 amino acids. Germline V CDR1 and CDR2: SGHVS, FQNEAQ. V gave up 4 bases and J gave up 6 bases, with 11 bases separating them.

J is TRBJ2-7 and V is TRBV28; no clear D gene. CDR3 size: 11 residues. The germline V gene encodes CDR1 MDHEN and CDR2 SYDVKM. V was trimmed by 2 bases and J by 7 bases, leaving 6 bases between them. The CDR3 spells CASSLLREQYF. The CDR3 bases are TGTGCCAGCAGTTTACTACGGGAGCAGTACTTC.

The genes are TRBV5-1 and TRBJ1-1; TRBD1 matches 10 bases. CDR3 size: 17 residues. J was trimmed by 4 bases and V by 3 bases; bases with no gene match: 12. The germline gives CDR1 SGHRS, CDR2 YFSETQ. The CDR3 spells CASSSSGTGVVGTEAFF. The CDR3 DNA reads TGCGCCAGCAGCTCCTCCGGGACAGGGGTAGTAGGCACTGAAGCTTTCTTT.

The chain links TRBV4-2 to TRBJ1-1; tentatively, D is TRBD1 (5 bases). With 1 base removed from V and 3 bases from J, the gap between germline ends came to 9 bases. The CDR3 totals 14 residues. CDR1 and CDR2 (germline): LGHNA, YNFKEQ. Here the CDR3 reads CASSQGTLDTEAFF. The CDR3 nucleotides read TGTGCCAGCAGCCAAGGGACACTCGACACTGAAGCTTTCTTT.

The chain is built from TRBV5-1 and TRBJ1-3; no definite D call. The CDR3 is 15 amino acids. The germline V gene has CDR1 SGHRS and CDR2 YFSETQ. V lost 0 bases and J 0 bases, leaving 7 bases between the germline ends. The CDR3 DNA reads TGCGCCAGCAGCTTGGAGCCTACCTCTGGAAACACCATATATTTT. It is translated as CASSLEPTSGNTIYF.

This chain uses TRBV10-3 with TRBJ2-3; a possible D gene is TRBD1 (6 bases). The germline CDR1 and CDR2 sequences are ENHRY and SYGVKD. Trimming shortened V by 6 bases and J by 2 bases, and 9 bases separated the two germline ends. This CDR3 region has 13 residues. The CDR3 reads CAIRDRDTDTQYF. CDR3 in DNA: TGTGCCATCAGGGACAGAGACACAGATACGCAGTATTTT.

This clone was counted a few times. The V and J genes are TRBV6-4 and TRBJ1-2; 7 nucleotides match TRBD1. The germline gives CDR1 MRHNA, CDR2 SNTAGT. The CDR3 extends over 13 amino acids. The V segment lost 5 bases and the J segment 5 bases; nucleotides outside the gene matches: 5. The CDR3 bases are TGTGCCAGCAGTCCAGGGGGGAGTTATGGCTACACCTTC. This translates into CASSPGGSYGYTF.

The V gene is TRBV23-1, the J gene TRBJ2-1, with TRBD1 matching over 9 bases. TRBV23-1 belongs to the ORF category, with a function that is uncertain. The J segment lost 4 bases and the V segment lost 7 bases, leaving 14 bases of the junction unmatched. The CDR3 is 17 amino acids. Here the CDR3 DNA reads TGCGCCAGCACCCGGACGACAGGGGGAGTTCAGTACAATGAGCAGTTCTTC. Amino acids: CASTRTTGGVQYNEQFF.

The J gene is TRBJ2-7, the V gene TRBV5-4, with D possibly being TRBD1 (6 bases). The CDR3 length is 15 residues. The germline CDR1 and CDR2 sequences are SGHNT and YYREEE (reference sequence). The V gene lost 4 bases and the J gene lost 5 bases, with 19 bases spanning the gap. CDR3 bases: TGTGCCAGCAGCATAGTGACAGGAGAGCAGGACGAGCAGTACTTC. As protein: CASSIVTGEQDEQYF.

This clone has a single count. The V and J genes are TRBV9 and TRBJ2-1, with TRBD1 matching over 8 bases. Germline loops: CDR1 SGDLS, CDR2 YYNGEE. This CDR3 has 18 amino acids. Germline trimming cut 5 bases from V and 4 bases from J; bases unmatched to any gene: 17. CDR3 nucleotide sequence: TGTGCCAGCAGTCTAAATCAGGACAGGGACATTTTATACAATGAGCAGTTCTTC. Translated: CASSLNQDRDILYNEQFF.

The rearrangement uses TRBV3-1 (or the pseudogene TRBV3-2) and TRBJ1-1, with D perhaps TRBD1 (6 bases). The CDR3 length is 15 residues. V dropped 0 bases and J dropped 4 bases, with 12 bases sitting between them. From germline, CDR1 is LGHDT and CDR2 YNNKEL (reference sequence). For the CDR3, the DNA is TGTGCCAGCAGCCAAGATAGGGGGAAACTCACTGAAGCTTTCTTT. This codes for CASSQDRGKLTEAFF.

This chain uses TRBV6-5 with TRBJ2-5; D is perhaps TRBD2 (5 bases). V was trimmed by 7 bases and J by 2 bases, leaving 14 bases between them. The CDR3 runs 14 residues. Germline V gene lookup returns CDR1 MNHEY and CDR2 SVGAGI. CDR3 nucleotide sequence: TGTGCCAGCACACCGACAAGGAGGCAAGAGACCCAGTACTTC. Protein product: CASTPTRRQETQYF.

The chain recombines TRBV5-8 with TRBJ2-7, with 10 bases aligning to TRBD1. CDR1 and CDR2 (germline): SGHTS, YDEGEE. V shed 3 bases, J shed 2 bases, and the junction held 2 bases outside the gene matches. CDR3 length equals 14 residues. CDR3 nucleotide sequence: TGTGCCAGCAGCTGGGGACAGGGGCCCTACGAGCAGTACTTC. It translates to CASSWGQGPYEQYF.

The gene calls are TRBV28 and TRBJ1-5; D is unclear. The CDR3 covers 12 residues. The germline CDR1 and CDR2 sequences are MDHEN and SYDVKM. The V end was cut by 6 bases, the J end by 1 base, with 4 bases between. In nucleotides, the CDR3 is TGTGCCAGCAGGGAGAGCAATCAGCCCCAGCATTTT. Protein: CASRESNQPQHF.

The CDR3 region has the DNA TGTGCCAGCAGTTCTAGCGAGGTTAGCGCGCAGTATTTT. It codes for CASSSSEVSAQYF. This chain uses TRBV12-3 or TRBV12-4 with TRBJ2-3; perhaps TRBD2 as D (6 bases). V lost 4 bases, J lost 10 bases, and 15 bases lay in between. The CDR3 sequence is 13 residues long.

The chain couples TRBV9 to TRBJ2-1; 8 bases are a match to TRBD2. V dropped 3 bases and J dropped 1; count of bases not matched to a gene: 3. Germline assignment: CDR1 SGDLS and CDR2 YYNGEE. The CDR3 extends over 15 amino acids. In DNA, the CDR3 is TGTGCCAGCAGCGGACTAGCGTCTTCCTACAATGAGCAGTTCTTC. Protein product: CASSGLASSYNEQFF. The full variable domain, with the rest looked up from reference TRBV9 and TRBJ2-1, is DSGVTQTPKHLITATGQRVTLRCSPRSGDLSVYWYQQSLDQGLQFLIQYYNGEERAKGNILERFSAQQFPDLHSELNLSSLELGDSALYFCASSGLASSYNEQFFGPGTRLTVL.

The chain is built from TRBV6-5 and TRBJ2-1; 10 bases are a match to TRBD2. The germline V gene encodes CDR1 MNHEY and CDR2 SVGAGI. With V trimmed by 0 bases and J by 9 bases, 5 bases remained unmatched. This CDR3 contains 15 residues. The CDR3 coding sequence is TGTGCCAGCAGTTACTCCGCAGCGGGAGGGGGTGAGCAGTTCTTC. Its protein is CASSYSAAGGGEQFF.

The rearrangement links TRBV29-1 to TRBJ1-1, with 7 positions matching TRBD1. Trimming took 5 bases from V and 4 from J; bases not matched to a gene: 10. The CDR3 sequence is 14 residues long. Germline V gives CDR1 SQVTM, CDR2 ANQGSEA. The CDR3 bases are TGCAGCGTTCCCCCCCTCGCAGGGGGCACTGAAGCTTTCTTT. Amino acid sequence: CSVPPLAGGTEAFF. Full variable domain (missing parts from reference TRBV29-1 and TRBJ1-1): SAVISQKPSRDICQRGTSLTIQCQVDSQVTMMFWYRQQPGQSLTLIATANQGSEATYESGFVIDKFPISRPNLTFSTLTVSNMSPEDSSIYLCSVPPLAGGTEAFFGQGTRLTVV.

This sequence joins TRBV10-2 and TRBJ2-3; 8 positions match TRBD2. The CDR3 extends over 17 amino acids. Germline lookup yields CDR1 WSHSY and CDR2 SAAADI. V was pared by 2 bases and J by 3 bases, with 10 bases of the junction left unmatched. For the CDR3, the DNA is TGCGCCAGCAGTGAGGGTTCAGCGGGAGCGGGGACAGATACGCAGTATTTT. Translated, it gives CASSEGSAGAGTDTQYF.

This clone was picked up a small number of times. The V call is TRBV30, the J call TRBJ1-6; 7 bases align to TRBD1. V lost 1 base, J lost 4 bases, and 7 bases stayed unmatched. The CDR3 is 16 amino acids. Germline CDR1 reads GTSNPN; CDR2 reads SVGIG (reference sequence). The chain's CDR3 is CAWSDGGGGYNSPLHF. CDR3 nucleotide sequence: TGTGCCTGGAGTGACGGAGGGGGCGGATATAATTCACCCCTCCACTTT.

This clone was found a few times. The rearrangement links TRBV2 to TRBJ2-7, with 10 bases fitting TRBD2. From germline, CDR1 is SNHLY and CDR2 FYNNEI. This CDR3 is 15 amino acids long. The junction had 13 bases not matched to a gene; V was cut back by 10 bases and J by 4 bases. The CDR3 DNA reads TGTGCCACTCAAAAAAGCGGGAGGGGTTCTTACGAGCAGTACTTC. It yields the protein CATQKSGRGSYEQYF.

The rearrangement uses TRBV11-1 and TRBJ1-1; D ambiguous. Germline-derived CDR1 and CDR2 are SGHAT and FQDESV (reference sequence). Trimming shortened V by 5 bases and J by 0 bases, and 10 bases separated the two germline ends. This CDR3 contains 14 residues. The chain's CDR3 is CASSPDTLNTEAFF. Written as DNA, the CDR3 is TGTGCCAGCAGCCCCGACACGCTGAACACTGAAGCTTTCTTT.

The V and J genes are TRBV11-3 and TRBJ2-3, with 7 bases that match TRBD2. The CDR3 is made up of 15 amino acids. Germline CDR1 and CDR2: SGHNT and YENEEA. Losses at the gene ends were 5 bases for V and 2 bases for J; bases not matched to a gene: 7. The CDR3 DNA follows: TGTGCCAGCAGCCAAAGCGGGATCCCCACAGATACGCAGTATTTT. It translates to CASSQSGIPTDTQYF.

J is TRBJ2-5 and V is TRBV3-1 (or the pseudogene TRBV3-2); unclear D gene. Germline V gene data show CDR1 as LGHDT and CDR2 as YNNKEL (reference sequence). Trimming took 1 base from V and 2 from J, leaving 5 bases between them. The CDR3 totals 13 residues. This CDR3 reads CASSQGRQETQYF. Here the CDR3 DNA reads TGTGCCAGCAGCCAAGGCAGACAAGAGACCCAGTACTTC.